This paragraph reports one TCR beta chain. One junction end does not reproduce the germline sequence, and a read error may be involved. This sample stems from a study of tumor-infiltrating lymphocytes in primary liver carcinoma. TCR beta cDNA was prepared out of 500 ng total RNA by means of a constant-region primer. It was through three nested multiplex PCR rounds of slightly modified ARM-PCR that TCR beta libraries arose. A C-beta reverse primer and TRBV1-TRBV30 forward primers served in each of the first two PCR rounds, at 9 to 11 cycles apiece. In TCRdb, the multiplex PCR reads were re-called with MiXCR into one record per CDR3 protein. This table holds tens of thousands of distinct CDR3 sequences, about three quarters found once. Without any cell sorting, about 20-32 mg of bulk tissue yielded co-extracted RNA and DNA. This CDR3 has 13 amino acids. Germline assignment: CDR1 SGHAT and CDR2 FQNNGV.

The rearrangement uses TRBV11-2 and TRBJ2-1, with D possibly being TRBD2 (5 bases). This clonotype was sampled from a man aged 35 to 55 with primary liver carcinoma and hepatitis B virus infection. The sequenced sample consisted of liver tumor tissue from sampling region 2. The subset: tumor region T2, inferior pole. CDR3: CANNSEGANDQFF. The CDR3 DNA reads as TGTGCCAACAACTCTGAGGGAGCGAATGATCAGTTCTTC.